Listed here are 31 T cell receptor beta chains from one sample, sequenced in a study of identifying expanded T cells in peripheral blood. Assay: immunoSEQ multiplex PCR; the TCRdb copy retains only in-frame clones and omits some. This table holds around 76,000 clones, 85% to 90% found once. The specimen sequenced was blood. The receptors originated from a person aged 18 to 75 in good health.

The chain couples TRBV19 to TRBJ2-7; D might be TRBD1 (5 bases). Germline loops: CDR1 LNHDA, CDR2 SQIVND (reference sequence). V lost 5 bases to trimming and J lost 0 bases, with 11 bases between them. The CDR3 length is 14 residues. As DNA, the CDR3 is TGTGCCAGTAGTCAACAGGTTTCCTCCTACGAGCAGTACTTC. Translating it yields CASSQQVSSYEQYF.

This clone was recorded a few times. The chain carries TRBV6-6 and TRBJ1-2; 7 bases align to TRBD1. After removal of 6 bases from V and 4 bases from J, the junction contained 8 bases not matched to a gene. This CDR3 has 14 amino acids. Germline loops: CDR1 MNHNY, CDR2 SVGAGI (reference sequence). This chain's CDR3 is CASRGQSRIYGYTF. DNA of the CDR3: TGTGCCAGCAGGGGACAGTCGAGAATCTATGGCTACACCTTC.

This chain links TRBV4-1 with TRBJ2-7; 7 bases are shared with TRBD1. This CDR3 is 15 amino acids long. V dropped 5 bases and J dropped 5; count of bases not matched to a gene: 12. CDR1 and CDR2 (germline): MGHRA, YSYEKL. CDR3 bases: TGCGCCAGCAGCGACCGAGGACAGGTTAATGACGAGCAGTACTTC. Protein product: CASSDRGQVNDEQYF.

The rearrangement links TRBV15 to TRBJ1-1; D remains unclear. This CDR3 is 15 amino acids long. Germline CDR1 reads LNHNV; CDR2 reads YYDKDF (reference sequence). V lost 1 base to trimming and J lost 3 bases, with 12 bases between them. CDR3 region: CATSRASNVDTEAFF. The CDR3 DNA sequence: TGTGCCACCAGCAGAGCGTCTAATGTGGACACTGAAGCTTTCTTT.

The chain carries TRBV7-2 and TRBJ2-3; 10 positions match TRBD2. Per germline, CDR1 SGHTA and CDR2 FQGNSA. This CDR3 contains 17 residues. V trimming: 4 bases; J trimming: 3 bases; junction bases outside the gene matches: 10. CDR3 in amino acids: CASSSRASGSATDTQYF. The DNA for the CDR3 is TGTGCCAGCAGCTCTCGAGCTAGCGGGAGTGCTACAGATACGCAGTATTTT.

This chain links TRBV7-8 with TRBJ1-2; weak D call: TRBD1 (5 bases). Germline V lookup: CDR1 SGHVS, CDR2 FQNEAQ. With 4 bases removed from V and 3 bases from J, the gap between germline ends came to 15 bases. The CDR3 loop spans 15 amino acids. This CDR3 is CASSWPGQSYYGYTF. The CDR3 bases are TGTGCCAGCAGCTGGCCAGGGCAGAGCTACTATGGCTACACCTTC.

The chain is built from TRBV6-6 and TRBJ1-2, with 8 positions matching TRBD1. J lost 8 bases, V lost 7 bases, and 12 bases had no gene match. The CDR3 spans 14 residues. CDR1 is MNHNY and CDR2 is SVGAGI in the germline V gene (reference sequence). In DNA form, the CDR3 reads TGTGCCAGCATAGGGGCGGACAGGGTGTTCGGCTACACCTTC. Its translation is CASIGADRVFGYTF.

CDR3 DNA sequence: TGCAGCGTTGACGGCGCAGGGGGACTTTCGTACACCTTC. This translates into CSVDGAGGLSYTF. V is TRBV29-1 and J is TRBJ1-2; TRBD1 agrees at 7 bases. Germline V gene sequence: CDR1 SQVTM, CDR2 ANQGSEA. There are 13 residues in the CDR3. Trimming at V came to 3 bases and at J to 11 bases, leaving 12 bases not matched to a gene.

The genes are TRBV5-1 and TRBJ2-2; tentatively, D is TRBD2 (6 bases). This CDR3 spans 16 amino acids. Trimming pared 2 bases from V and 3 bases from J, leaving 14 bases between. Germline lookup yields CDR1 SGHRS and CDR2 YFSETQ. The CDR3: CASSFLGGADTGELFF. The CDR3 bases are TGCGCCAGCAGCTTCTTGGGGGGTGCGGACACCGGGGAGCTGTTTTTT.

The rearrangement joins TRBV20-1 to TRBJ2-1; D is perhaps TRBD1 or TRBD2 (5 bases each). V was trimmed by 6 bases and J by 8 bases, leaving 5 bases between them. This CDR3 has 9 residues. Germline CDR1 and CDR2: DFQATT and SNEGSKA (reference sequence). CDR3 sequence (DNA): TGCAGTGCGGGGGATGAGCAGTTCTTC. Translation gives CSAGDEQFF.

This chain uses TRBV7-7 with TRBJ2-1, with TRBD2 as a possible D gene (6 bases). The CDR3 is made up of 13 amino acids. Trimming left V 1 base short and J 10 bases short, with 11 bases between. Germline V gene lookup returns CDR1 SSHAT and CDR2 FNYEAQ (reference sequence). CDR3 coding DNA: TGTGCCAGCAGCTTAGAGGGTAGCGGAGAGCAGTTCTTC. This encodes CASSLEGSGEQFF.

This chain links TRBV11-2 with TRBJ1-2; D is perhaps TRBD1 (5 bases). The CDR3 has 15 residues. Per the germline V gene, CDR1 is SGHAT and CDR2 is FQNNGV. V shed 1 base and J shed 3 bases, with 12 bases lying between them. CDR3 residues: CASSLGSGTYYGYTF. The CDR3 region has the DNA TGTGCCAGCAGCTTAGGGTCAGGGACCTACTATGGCTACACCTTC.

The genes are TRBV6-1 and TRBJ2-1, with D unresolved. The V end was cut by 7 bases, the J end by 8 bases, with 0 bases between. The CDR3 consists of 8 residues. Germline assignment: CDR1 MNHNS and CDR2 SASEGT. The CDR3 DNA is TGTGCCAGCAATGAGCAGTTCTTC. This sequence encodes CASNEQFF.

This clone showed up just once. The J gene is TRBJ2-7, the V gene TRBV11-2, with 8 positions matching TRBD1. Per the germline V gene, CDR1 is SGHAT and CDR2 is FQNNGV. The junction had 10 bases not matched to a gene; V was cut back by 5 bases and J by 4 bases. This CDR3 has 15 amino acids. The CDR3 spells CASSPTQGALYEQYF. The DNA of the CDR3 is TGTGCCAGCAGCCCCACTCAGGGGGCCCTTTACGAGCAGTACTTC.

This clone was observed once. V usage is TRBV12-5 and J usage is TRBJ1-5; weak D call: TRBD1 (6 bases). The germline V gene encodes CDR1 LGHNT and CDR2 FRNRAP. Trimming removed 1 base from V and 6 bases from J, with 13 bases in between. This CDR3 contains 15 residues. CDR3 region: CASGLDGGLGQPQHF. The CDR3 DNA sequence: TGTGCTAGTGGTTTGGACGGGGGGCTAGGTCAGCCCCAGCATTTT.

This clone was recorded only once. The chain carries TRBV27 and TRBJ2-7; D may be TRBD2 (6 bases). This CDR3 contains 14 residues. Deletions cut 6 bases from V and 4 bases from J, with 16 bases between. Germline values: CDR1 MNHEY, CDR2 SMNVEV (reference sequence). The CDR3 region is CASSASGGRYEQYF. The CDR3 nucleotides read TGTGCCAGCAGCGCCAGTGGGGGGAGGTACGAGCAGTACTTC.

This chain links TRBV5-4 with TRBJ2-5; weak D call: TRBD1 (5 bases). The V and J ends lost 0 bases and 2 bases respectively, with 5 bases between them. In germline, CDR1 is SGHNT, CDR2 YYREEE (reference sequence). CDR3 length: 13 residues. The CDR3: CASSLGQQETQYF. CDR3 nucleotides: TGTGCCAGCAGCTTGGGACAGCAAGAGACCCAGTACTTC.

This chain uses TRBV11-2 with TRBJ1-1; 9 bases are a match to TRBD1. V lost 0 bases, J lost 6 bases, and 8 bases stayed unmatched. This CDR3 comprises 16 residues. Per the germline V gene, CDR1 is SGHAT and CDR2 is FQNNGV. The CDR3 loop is CASSLDLGQGWSEAFF. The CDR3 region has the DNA TGTGCCAGCAGCTTAGATTTGGGACAGGGTTGGTCTGAAGCTTTCTTT.

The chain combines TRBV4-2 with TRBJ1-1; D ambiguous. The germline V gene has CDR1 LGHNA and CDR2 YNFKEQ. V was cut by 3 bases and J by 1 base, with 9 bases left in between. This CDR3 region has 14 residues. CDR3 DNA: TGTGCCAGCAGCCACCCTACCCAGAACACTGAAGCTTTCTTT. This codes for CASSHPTQNTEAFF.

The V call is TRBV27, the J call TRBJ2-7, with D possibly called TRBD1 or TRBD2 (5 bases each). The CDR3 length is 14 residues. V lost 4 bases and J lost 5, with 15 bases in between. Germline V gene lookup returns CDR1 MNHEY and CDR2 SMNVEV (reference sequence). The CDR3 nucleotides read TGTGCCAGCAGTTCAACCGGGACCCCAAACGAGCAGTACTTC. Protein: CASSSTGTPNEQYF.

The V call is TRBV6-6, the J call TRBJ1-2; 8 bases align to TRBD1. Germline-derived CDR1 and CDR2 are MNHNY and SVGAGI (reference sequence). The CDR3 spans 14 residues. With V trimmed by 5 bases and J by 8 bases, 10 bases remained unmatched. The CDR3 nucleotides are TGTGCCAGCAGTGACAGGGGCTCGGCTTGGGGCTACACCTTC. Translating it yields CASSDRGSAWGYTF.

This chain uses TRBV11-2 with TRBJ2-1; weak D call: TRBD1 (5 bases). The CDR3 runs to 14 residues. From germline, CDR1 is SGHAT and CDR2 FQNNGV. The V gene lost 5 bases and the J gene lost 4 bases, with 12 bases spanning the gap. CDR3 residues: CASSLETGYNEQFF. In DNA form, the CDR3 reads TGTGCCAGCAGCCTTGAAACAGGTTACAATGAGCAGTTCTTC.

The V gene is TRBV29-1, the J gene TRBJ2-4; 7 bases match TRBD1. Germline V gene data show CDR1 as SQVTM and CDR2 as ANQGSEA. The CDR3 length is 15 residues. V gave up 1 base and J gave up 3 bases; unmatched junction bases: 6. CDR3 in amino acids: CSVEARWTGKNIQYF. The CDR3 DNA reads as TGCAGCGTTGAAGCGAGGTGGACAGGCAAAAACATTCAGTACTTC.

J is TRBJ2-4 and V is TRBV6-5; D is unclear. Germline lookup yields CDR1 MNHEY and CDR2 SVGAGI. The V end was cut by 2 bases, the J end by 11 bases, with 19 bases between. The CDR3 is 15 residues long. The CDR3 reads CASSYNSEASGVQYF. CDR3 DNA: TGTGCCAGCAGTTACAATTCCGAGGCTAGTGGCGTTCAGTACTTC.

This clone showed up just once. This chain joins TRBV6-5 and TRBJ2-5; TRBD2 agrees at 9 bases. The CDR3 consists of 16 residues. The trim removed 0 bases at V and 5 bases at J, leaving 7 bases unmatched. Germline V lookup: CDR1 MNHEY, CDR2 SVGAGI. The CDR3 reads CASSYSAGGYGETQYF. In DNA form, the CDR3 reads TGTGCCAGCAGTTACTCAGCGGGAGGATACGGGGAGACCCAGTACTTC.

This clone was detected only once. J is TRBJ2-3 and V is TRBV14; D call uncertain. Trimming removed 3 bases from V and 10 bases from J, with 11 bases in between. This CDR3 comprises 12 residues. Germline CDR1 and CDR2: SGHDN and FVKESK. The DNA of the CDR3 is TGTGCCAGCAGCCAGGCTAGTACGGCGCAGTATTTT. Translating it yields CASSQASTAQYF.

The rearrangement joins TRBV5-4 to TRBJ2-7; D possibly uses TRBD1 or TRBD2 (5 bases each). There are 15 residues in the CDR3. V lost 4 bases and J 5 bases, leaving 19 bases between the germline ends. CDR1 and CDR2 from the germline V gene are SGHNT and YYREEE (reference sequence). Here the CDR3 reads CASSRLQGGDHEQYF. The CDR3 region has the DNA TGTGCCAGCAGCCGACTCCAGGGTGGGGACCACGAGCAGTACTTC.

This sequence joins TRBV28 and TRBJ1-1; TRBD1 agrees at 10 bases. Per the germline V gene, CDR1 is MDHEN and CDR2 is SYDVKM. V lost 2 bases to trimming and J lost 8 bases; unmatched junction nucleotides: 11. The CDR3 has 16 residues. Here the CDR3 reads CASSLGYETGGMEAFF. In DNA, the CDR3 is TGTGCCAGCAGTTTAGGATATGAGACAGGGGGCATGGAAGCTTTCTTT.

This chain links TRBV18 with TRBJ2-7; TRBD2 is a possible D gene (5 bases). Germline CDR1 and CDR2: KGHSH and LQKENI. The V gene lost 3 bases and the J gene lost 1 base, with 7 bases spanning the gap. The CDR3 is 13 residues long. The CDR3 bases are TGTGCCAGCTCACCCGGGATATCCTACGAGCAGTACTTC. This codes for CASSPGISYEQYF.

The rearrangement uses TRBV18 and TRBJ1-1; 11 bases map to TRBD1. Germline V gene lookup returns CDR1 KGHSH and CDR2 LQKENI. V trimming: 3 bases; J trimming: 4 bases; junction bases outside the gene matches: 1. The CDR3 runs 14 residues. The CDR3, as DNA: TGTGCCAGCTCACCCGGGACAGGGGGCACTGAAGCTTTCTTT. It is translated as CASSPGTGGTEAFF.

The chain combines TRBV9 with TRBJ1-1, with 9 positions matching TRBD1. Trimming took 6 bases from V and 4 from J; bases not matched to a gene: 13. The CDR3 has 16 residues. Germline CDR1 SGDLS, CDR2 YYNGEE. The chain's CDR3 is CASKSRGDRVATEAFF. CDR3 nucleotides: TGTGCCAGCAAGTCGCGGGGGGACAGGGTTGCCACTGAAGCTTTCTTT. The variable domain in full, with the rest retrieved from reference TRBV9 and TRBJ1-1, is DSGVTQTPKHLITATGQRVTLRCSPRSGDLSVYWYQQSLDQGLQFLIQYYNGEERAKGNILERFSAQQFPDLHSELNLSSLELGDSALYFCASKSRGDRVATEAFFGQGTRLTVV.